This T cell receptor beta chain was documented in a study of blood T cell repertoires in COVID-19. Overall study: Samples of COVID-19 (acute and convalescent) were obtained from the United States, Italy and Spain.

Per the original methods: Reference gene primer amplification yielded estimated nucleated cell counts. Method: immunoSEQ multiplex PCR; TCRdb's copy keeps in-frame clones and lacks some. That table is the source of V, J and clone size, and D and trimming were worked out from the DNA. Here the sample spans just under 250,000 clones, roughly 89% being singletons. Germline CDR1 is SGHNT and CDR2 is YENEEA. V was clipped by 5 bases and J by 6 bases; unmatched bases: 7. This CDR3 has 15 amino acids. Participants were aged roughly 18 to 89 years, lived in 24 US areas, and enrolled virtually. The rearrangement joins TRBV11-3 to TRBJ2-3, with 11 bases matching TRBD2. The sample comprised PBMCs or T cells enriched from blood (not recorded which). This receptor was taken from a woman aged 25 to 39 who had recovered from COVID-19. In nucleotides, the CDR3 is TGTGCCAGCAGCGCAAGTACTAGCGGGAGTGATACGCAGTATTTT. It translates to CASSASTSGSDTQYF.